This T cell receptor beta chain was identified during a study of CD8 T cells in ankylosing spondylitis. Overall study findings and caveats: Disease-associated clones were reportedly significantly overrepresented in matched ankylosing spondylitis synovial fluid. For ankylosing spondylitis blood, a TCR beta motif of under 10 highly homologous variants appeared characteristic. Those disease-linked clones were CD8+; they were also relatively rare in peripheral blood.

This clonotype came up many times. The antigen is not known. Making the TCR beta libraries involved quantitative 5'-RACE with molecular barcodes. TCRdb itself ran the 5' RACE reads through MiXCR, one entry per CDR3 protein. The sample holds more than 650,000 distinct CDR3 sequences, around 11% seen once. The CDR3 is 13 amino acids. In germline, CDR1 is SGHTA, CDR2 FQGNSA. V shed 2 bases and J shed 5 bases, with 7 bases lying between them. The sample taken for sequencing was blood, either unsorted or a sorted T cell fraction (not recorded which). The rearrangement uses TRBV7-2 and TRBJ2-1; TRBD2 is a possible D gene (5 bases). This receptor was obtained from a male donor with ankylosing spondylitis. CDR3 coding DNA: TGTGCCAGCAGCTTAAAGGGAGACAATGAGCAGTTCTTC. Protein sequence: CASSLKGDNEQFF.